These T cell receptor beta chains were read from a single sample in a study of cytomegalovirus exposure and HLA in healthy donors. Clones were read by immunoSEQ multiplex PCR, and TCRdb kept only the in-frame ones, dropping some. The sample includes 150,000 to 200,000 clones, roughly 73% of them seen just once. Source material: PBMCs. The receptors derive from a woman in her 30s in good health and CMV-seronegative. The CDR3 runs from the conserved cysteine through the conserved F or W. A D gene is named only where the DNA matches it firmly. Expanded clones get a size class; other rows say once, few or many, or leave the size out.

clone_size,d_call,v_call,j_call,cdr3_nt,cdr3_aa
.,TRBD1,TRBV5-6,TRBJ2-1,TGTGCCAGCAGCTTGGAGGACAGGGGGTACAATGAGCAGTTCTTC,CASSLEDRGYNEQFF
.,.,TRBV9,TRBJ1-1,TGTGCCAGCAGCGTAGGGACAGCGTACTACACTGAAGCTTTCTTT,CASSVGTAYYTEAFF
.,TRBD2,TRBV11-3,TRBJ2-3,TGTGCCAGCAGCTTAGGACCCCCCAGCGGGGTGAGCACAGATACGCAGTATTTT,CASSLGPPSGVSTDTQYF
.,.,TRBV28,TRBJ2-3,TGTGCCAGCAGTTTTTTACTCCAATTAGCCACGGGTACAAGCACAGATACGCAGTATTTT,CASSFLLQLATGTSTDTQYF
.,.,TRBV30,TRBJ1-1,TGTGCCTGGAGCGCTAGCACTGAAGCTTTCTTT,CAWSASTEAFF
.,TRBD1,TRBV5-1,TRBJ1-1,TGCGCCACCCATCTCGGGACAGGGGTCACTGAAGCTTTCTTT,CATHLGTGVTEAFF
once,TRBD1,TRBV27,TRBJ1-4,TGTGCCAGCAGTATGACAGGGAGATCCGCTAATGAAAAACTGTTTTTT,CASSMTGRSANEKLFF
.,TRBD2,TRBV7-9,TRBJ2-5,TGTGCCAGCAGCCCGGGGGGGGAAGAGACCCAGTACTTC,CASSPGGEETQYF
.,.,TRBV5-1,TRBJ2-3,TGCGCCAGCAGCGGGCAGGGGTTGGGGGATACGCAGTATTTT,CASSGQGLGDTQYF
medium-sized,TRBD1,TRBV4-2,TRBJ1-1,TGTGCCAGCAGCCAATACCCTGCCGCGGGACAGGGAAGGGACGAAGCTTTCTTT,CASSQYPAAGQGRDEAFF
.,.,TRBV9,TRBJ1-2,TGTGCCAGCAGCGTAGTTGCAAAGGGGAACTATGGCTACACCTTC,CASSVVAKGNYGYTF
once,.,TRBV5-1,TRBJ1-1,TGCGCCAGCAGCTTCAGCGCGATTGGAAACACTGAAGCTTTCTTT,CASSFSAIGNTEAFF
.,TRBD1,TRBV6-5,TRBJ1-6,TGTGCCAGCAGTGGAGGACAGGCCTATAATTCACCCCTCCACTTT,CASSGGQAYNSPLHF
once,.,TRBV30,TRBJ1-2,TGTGCCTGGAGCCCCAGGGACATCGATGGCTACACCTTC,CAWSPRDIDGYTF
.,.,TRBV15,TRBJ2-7,TGTGCCACCAGTCGGGAGCTTGGGTCCTACGAGCAGTACTTC,CATSRELGSYEQYF
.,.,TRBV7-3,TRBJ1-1,TGTGCCAGCAGCTTAATGCCCTCAGAGAACACTGAAGCTTTCTTT,CASSLMPSENTEAFF
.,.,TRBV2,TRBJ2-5,TGTGCCAGCAGTGAAAGGCTAGTTGGGGAGACCCAGTACTTC,CASSERLVGETQYF
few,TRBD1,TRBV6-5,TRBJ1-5,TGTGCCAGCAGTTCATCAGGGACAGATCAGCATTTT,CASSSSGTDQHF
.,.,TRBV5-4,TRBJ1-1,TGTGCCAGCAGCTTCGGACAGAACACTGAAGCTTTCTTT,CASSFGQNTEAFF
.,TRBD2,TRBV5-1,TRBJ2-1,TGCGCCAGCACAAACCCGGGAGGAAATGAGCAGTTCTTC,CASTNPGGNEQFF
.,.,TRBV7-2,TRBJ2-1,TGTGCCAGCAGCTTACAGGGTCGAGAGCAGTTCTTC,CASSLQGREQFF
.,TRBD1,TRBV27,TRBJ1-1,TGTGCCAGCAGTTCGACAGGGATGCACACTGAAGCTTTCTTT,CASSSTGMHTEAFF
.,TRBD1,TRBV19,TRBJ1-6,TGTGCCAGTAGTGTCTGGACAGGGGCCGATTCACCCCTCCACTTT,CASSVWTGADSPLHF
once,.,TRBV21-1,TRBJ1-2,TGTGCCAGCAGCAAACTAAGGACTGGAAAAGCTAACTATGGCTACACCTTC,CASSKLRTGKANYGYTF
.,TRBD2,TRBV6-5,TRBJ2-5,TGTGCCAGCAGTTACGTTGCGGGGGTACAAGAGACCCAGTACTTC,CASSYVAGVQETQYF
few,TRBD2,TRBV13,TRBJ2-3,TGTGCCAGCAGTCCAACTAGCGGGGGGTCAGATACGCAGTATTTT,CASSPTSGGSDTQYF
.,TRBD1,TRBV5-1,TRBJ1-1,TGCGCCAGCAGAGGAGGGACAGGGGCGATGAACACTGAAGCTTTCTTT,CASRGGTGAMNTEAFF